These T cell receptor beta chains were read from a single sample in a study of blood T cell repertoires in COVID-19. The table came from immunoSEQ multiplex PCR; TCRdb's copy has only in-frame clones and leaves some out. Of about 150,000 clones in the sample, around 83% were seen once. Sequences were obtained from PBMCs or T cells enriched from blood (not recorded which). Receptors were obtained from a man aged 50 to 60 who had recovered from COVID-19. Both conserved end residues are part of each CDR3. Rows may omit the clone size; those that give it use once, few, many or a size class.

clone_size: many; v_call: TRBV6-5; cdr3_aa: CASSYVQGAGSPLHF
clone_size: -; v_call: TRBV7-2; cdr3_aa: CASSPRTGEGQPQHF
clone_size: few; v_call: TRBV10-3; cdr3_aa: CAIRPGTNQETQYF
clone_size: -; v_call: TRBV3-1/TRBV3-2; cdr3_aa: CASSLGSSASNQPQHF
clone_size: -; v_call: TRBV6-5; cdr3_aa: CASSQGQIDGKLFF
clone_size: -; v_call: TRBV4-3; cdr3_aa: CASSQGERAPYNEQFF
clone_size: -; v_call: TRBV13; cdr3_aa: CASSQHVGRNYGYTF
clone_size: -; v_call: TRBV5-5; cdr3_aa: CASSHTGGRSPLHF
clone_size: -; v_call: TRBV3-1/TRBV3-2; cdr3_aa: CASSQRLEVSSYNEQFF
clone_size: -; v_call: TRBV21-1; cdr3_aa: CASSKVYGTGTYEQYF
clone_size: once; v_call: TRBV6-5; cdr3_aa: CASIDRGNTEAFF
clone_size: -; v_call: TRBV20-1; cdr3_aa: CSAIRGNEAFF
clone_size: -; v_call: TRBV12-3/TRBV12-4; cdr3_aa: CASSLSQGSEAFF
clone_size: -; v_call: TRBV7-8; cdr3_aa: CASSLEQVVTGELFF
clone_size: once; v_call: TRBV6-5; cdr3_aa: CATPPGDTGELFF
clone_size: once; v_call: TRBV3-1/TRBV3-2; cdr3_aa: CASSQASGPYEQYF
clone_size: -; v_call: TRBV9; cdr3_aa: CASSVGGGDTEAFF